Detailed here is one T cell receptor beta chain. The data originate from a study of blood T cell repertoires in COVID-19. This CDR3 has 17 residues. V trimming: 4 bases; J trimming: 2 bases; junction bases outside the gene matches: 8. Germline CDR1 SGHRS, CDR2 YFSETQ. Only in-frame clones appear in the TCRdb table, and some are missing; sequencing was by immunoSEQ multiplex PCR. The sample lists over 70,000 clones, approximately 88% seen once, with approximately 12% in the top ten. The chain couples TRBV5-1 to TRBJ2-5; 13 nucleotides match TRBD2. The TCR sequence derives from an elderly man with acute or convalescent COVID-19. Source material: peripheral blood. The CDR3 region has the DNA TGCGCCAGCAGCCGCTCCCCACTAGCGGGGGGGCAAGAGACCCAGTACTTC. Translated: CASSRSPLAGGQETQYF.